This TCR beta chain was captured in a study of T-cell reconstitution after alpha-beta-depleted transplantation in children. General study results and limits: Reportedly, only several hundred clones from non-depleted graft cells drove alpha-beta T-cell counts at about two months.

In the case of this clonotype: Its matching antigen is unknown.

A TCRbeta library incorporating unique molecular identifiers was prepared. From the PCR reads, TCRdb called clonotypes with MiXCR, one entry per CDR3 protein. The sample lists around 580,000 distinct CDR3 sequences; 20% to 25% were seen once. This CDR3 has 18 amino acids. Trimming removed 5 bases from V and 4 bases from J, with 22 bases in between. Germline V gene sequence: CDR1 KGHDR, CDR2 SFDVKD. The sequencing here drew on PBMCs, mostly from graft donor cells, taken 360 days after TCRalphabeta/CD19-depleted stem cell transplant. The origin of this receptor is a boy in the first two years of life who had a stem cell transplant for acute myeloid leukemia, so the T cells may come from the graft donor. The genes are TRBV24-1 and TRBJ2-2; the D call may be TRBD1 or TRBD2 (6 bases each). For the CDR3, the DNA is TGTGCCACCAGTGTGGGGGGCAGGGGACCGCGTAGCACCGGGGAGCTGTTTTTT. It encodes CATSVGGRGPRSTGELFF.